The 8 T cell receptor beta chains given below trace back to one sample, sequenced in a study of cytomegalovirus exposure and HLA in healthy donors. The PCR was carried out with 60 Vbeta primers and 13 Jbeta primers. Method: immunoSEQ multiplex PCR; TCRdb's copy keeps in-frame clones and lacks some. The top ten hold approximately 0.98% of the sample, which has roughly 180,000 clones, approximately 84% seen once. The sample comprised PBMCs. The receptors were sampled from a man aged 30-40 years in good health and CMV-seronegative.

J is TRBJ2-2 and V is TRBV5-1, with 9 bases aligning to TRBD2. From germline, CDR1 is SGHRS and CDR2 YFSETQ. V lost 0 bases, J lost 6 bases, and 6 bases stayed unmatched. The CDR3 has 16 amino acids. CDR3 amino acids: CASSLAVGLAPGELFF. CDR3 DNA: TGCGCCAGCAGCTTGGCCGTGGGACTAGCTCCCGGGGAGCTGTTTTTT.

The chain recombines TRBV11-3 with TRBJ2-4; 9 bases align to TRBD2. Germline V lookup: CDR1 SGHNT, CDR2 YENEEA. Germline trimming cut 5 bases from V and 6 bases from J; bases unmatched to any gene: 17. The CDR3 loop spans 18 amino acids. The CDR3 is CASSPPGSGSFWGNIQYF. In DNA, the CDR3 is TGTGCCAGCAGCCCCCCAGGTAGCGGGAGTTTTTGGGGAAACATTCAGTACTTC.

The genes are TRBV7-8 and TRBJ2-3; possible D gene TRBD2, 5 bases. The CDR3 loop spans 17 amino acids. Germline values: CDR1 SGHVS, CDR2 FQNEAQ. V dropped 0 bases and J dropped 3 bases, with 16 bases sitting between them. This CDR3 is CASSLAGFVSGTDTQYF. The DNA of the CDR3 is TGTGCCAGCAGCTTAGCGGGGTTCGTTTCGGGGACAGATACGCAGTATTTT.

This clone came up once. The chain joins TRBV7-9 to TRBJ1-2; a possible D gene is TRBD1 (5 bases). The germline V and J ends were trimmed by 4 bases and 5 bases, with 17 bases remaining between them. The CDR3 loop spans 15 amino acids. The germline V gene encodes CDR1 SEHNR and CDR2 FQNEAQ (reference sequence). Here the CDR3 DNA reads TGTGCCAGCAGCTATACCGGGGGGGTTAGGTATGGCTACACCTTC. Residues: CASSYTGGVRYGYTF.

In its sample, this clone was seen once. This chain links TRBV6-5 with TRBJ1-2, with D perhaps TRBD1 (5 bases). There are 13 residues in the CDR3. V lost 10 bases and J 1 base, leaving 13 bases between the germline ends. CDR1 is MNHEY, CDR2 SVGAGI, per germline. DNA for the CDR3: TGTGCCACCGCGGGGCTGCTTAACTATGGCTACACCTTC. This translates into CATAGLLNYGYTF.

V is TRBV5-1 and J is TRBJ2-1; D gene uncertain. Per the germline V gene, CDR1 is SGHRS and CDR2 is YFSETQ. Trimming stripped 0 bases from V and 2 bases from J, with 6 bases between. The CDR3 has 14 amino acids. The CDR3 DNA reads as TGCGCCAGCAGCTTGGTGTCAGCCTACAATGAGCAGTTCTTC. Translation: CASSLVSAYNEQFF.

The chain couples TRBV19 to TRBJ1-5; the D is unclear. V dropped 6 bases and J dropped 4 bases, with 10 bases sitting between them. CDR1 and CDR2 (germline): LNHDA, SQIVND (reference sequence). The length of the CDR3 is 13 residues. CDR3 nucleotide sequence: TGTGCCAGTAGGCGTTTTCTGAATCAGCCCCAGCATTTT. Translated, it gives CASRRFLNQPQHF.

The chain joins TRBV6-5 to TRBJ2-5; D gene unclear. Germline V gene data show CDR1 as MNHEY and CDR2 as SVGAGI. CDR3 length: 11 residues. With 7 bases removed from V and 0 bases from J, the gap between germline ends came to 3 bases. Written as DNA, the CDR3 is TGTGCCAGCACCAACCAAGAGACCCAGTACTTC. It specifies CASTNQETQYF.